This T cell receptor beta chain derives from a study of blood T cell repertoires in COVID-19. Study summary: Both acute and convalescent COVID-19 samples were obtained from the United States, Italy and Spain. From T cells, B-cell-depleted T cells, or PBMCs came the material, which was cDNA or gDNA.

In the authors' workflow: Reference gene primers were amplified, and this amplification served to estimate nucleated cell counts. Libraries were prepared by immunoSEQ multiplex PCR; TCRdb keeps only in-frame clonotypes and omits some of them. V and J calls plus clone size are reproduced from that table; the DNA served to infer D and trimming. Of fewer than 50,000 clones listed, approximately 90% are singletons. This CDR3 has 14 residues. The V gene lost 0 bases and the J gene lost 6 bases, with 9 bases spanning the gap. Germline CDR1 reads MNHEY; CDR2 reads SMNVEV (reference sequence). The chain joins TRBV27 to TRBJ1-5; D unclear. Sample: peripheral blood. The origin of this receptor is a man in his 70s with active COVID-19. CDR3 nucleotides: TGTGCCAGCAGTTTATCCTCCGCGGGTCAGCCCCAGCATTTT. Its translation: CASSLSSAGQPQHF.